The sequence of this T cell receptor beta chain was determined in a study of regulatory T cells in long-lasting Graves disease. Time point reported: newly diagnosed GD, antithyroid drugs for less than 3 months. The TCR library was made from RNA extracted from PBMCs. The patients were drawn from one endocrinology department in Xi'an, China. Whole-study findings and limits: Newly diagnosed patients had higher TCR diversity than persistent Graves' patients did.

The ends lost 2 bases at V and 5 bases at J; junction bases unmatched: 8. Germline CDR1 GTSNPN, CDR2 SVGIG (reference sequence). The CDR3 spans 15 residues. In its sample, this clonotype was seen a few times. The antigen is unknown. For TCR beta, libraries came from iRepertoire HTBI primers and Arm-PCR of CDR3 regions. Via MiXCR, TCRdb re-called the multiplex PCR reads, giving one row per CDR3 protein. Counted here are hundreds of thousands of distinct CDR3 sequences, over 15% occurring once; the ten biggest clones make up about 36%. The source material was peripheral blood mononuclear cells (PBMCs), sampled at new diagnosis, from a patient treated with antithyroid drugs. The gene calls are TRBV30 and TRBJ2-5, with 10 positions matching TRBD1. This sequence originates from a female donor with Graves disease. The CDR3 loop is CAWSPPGQGMETQYF. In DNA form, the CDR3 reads TGTGCCTGGAGTCCGCCGGGACAGGGGATGGAGACCCAGTACTTC.